Listed here are 20 T cell receptor beta chains from one sample, sequenced in a study of cytomegalovirus exposure and HLA in healthy donors. 60 Vbeta and 13 Jbeta primers were used in PCR. The table came from immunoSEQ multiplex PCR; TCRdb's copy has only in-frame clones and leaves some out. The sample has 90,000 to 120,000 clones, 77% seen once. The sequenced material came from PBMCs. The receptors shown here come from a male donor in good health and CMV-seronegative.

The genes are TRBV5-6 and TRBJ2-3, with 8 bases aligning to TRBD2. Germline lookup yields CDR1 SGHDT and CDR2 YYEEEE. The CDR3 is 15 amino acids. Germline trimming cut 4 bases from V and 4 bases from J; bases unmatched to any gene: 8. CDR3 amino acids: CASSRRAGAADTQYF. For the CDR3, the DNA is TGTGCCAGCAGCCGGAGAGCGGGAGCGGCAGATACGCAGTATTTT.

This CDR3 reads CASSQSTSGSHEQYF. The CDR3 nucleotides are TGTGCCAGCAGCCAATCGACTAGCGGGAGCCACGAGCAGTACTTC. This chain links TRBV4-2 with TRBJ2-7; 12 positions match TRBD2. Germline CDR1 is LGHNA and CDR2 is YNFKEQ. With V trimmed by 2 bases and J by 5 bases, 4 bases remained unmatched. The CDR3 contains 15 residues.

This chain uses TRBV27 with TRBJ2-7; 14 nucleotides line up with TRBD2. With V trimmed by 5 bases and J by 5 bases, 2 bases remained unmatched. CDR3 length: 14 residues. Germline V lookup: CDR1 MNHEY, CDR2 SMNVEV (reference sequence). The CDR3 nucleotides read TGTGCCAGCAGTCCGGGACTAGCGGGAGACGAGCAGTACTTC. Translated: CASSPGLAGDEQYF.

The sample holds a few counts of this clone. J is TRBJ2-7 and V is TRBV14, with 14 bases that match TRBD2. Looked up from germline, CDR1 is SGHDN and CDR2 is FVKESK. This CDR3 is built from 17 residues. V gave up 3 bases and J gave up 2 bases; unmatched junction bases: 6. CDR3 DNA sequence: TGTGCCAGCAGCCACCCGGGACTAGCGGGAGTACCCTACGAGCAGTACTTC. This codes for CASSHPGLAGVPYEQYF.

The chain carries TRBV28 and TRBJ2-3, with 11 bases matching TRBD2. With V trimmed by 5 bases and J by 7 bases, 11 bases remained unmatched. CDR1 is MDHEN and CDR2 is SYDVKM in the germline V gene. The CDR3 is 16 residues long. CDR3 nucleotide sequence: TGTGCCAGCAGTCCAAGACTAGCGGGGAGCCTGAATACGCAGTATTTT. This sequence encodes CASSPRLAGSLNTQYF.

The rearrangement joins TRBV15 to TRBJ2-5; no definite D call. The CDR3 totals 14 residues. Trimming pared 0 bases from V and 3 bases from J, leaving 8 bases between. Germline CDR1 LNHNV, CDR2 YYDKDF (reference sequence). CDR3 sequence: CATSRDLAEETQYF. CDR3 sequence (DNA): TGTGCCACCAGCAGAGATTTGGCGGAAGAGACCCAGTACTTC.

The genes are TRBV25-1 and TRBJ1-2; 7 bases fit TRBD1. V was clipped by 1 base and J by 6 bases; unmatched bases: 11. CDR1 is MGHDK and CDR2 is SYGVNS in the germline V gene. This CDR3 is 16 amino acids long. The CDR3 DNA reads as TGTGCCAGCAGTGAATCATCTCCCGTGACAGGGAATGGCTACACCTTC. Translated, it gives CASSESSPVTGNGYTF.

The chain combines TRBV7-3 with TRBJ2-3, with TRBD1 as a possible D gene (5 bases). The CDR3 runs 15 residues. Germline values: CDR1 SGHTA, CDR2 FQGTGA. The ends were cut back, 6 bases at V and 0 bases at J, with 13 bases in the middle. Written as DNA, the CDR3 is TGTGCCAGCAGACCAACGACAGCTAGCACAGATACGCAGTATTTT. This translates into CASRPTTASTDTQYF.

This sequence joins TRBV6-5 and TRBJ2-5; 8 bases are shared with TRBD1. V trimming: 2 bases; J trimming: 5 bases; junction bases outside the gene matches: 7. The germline CDR1 and CDR2 sequences are MNHEY and SVGAGI. The CDR3 has 15 residues. The CDR3 spells CASSYGQGSVETQYF. The CDR3 DNA sequence: TGTGCCAGCAGTTACGGACAGGGCTCGGTGGAGACCCAGTACTTC.

In this sample, this clone turned up once. J is TRBJ2-3 and V is TRBV9; perhaps TRBD1 as D (6 bases). Germline V CDR1 and CDR2: SGDLS, YYNGEE. This CDR3 spans 17 amino acids. V was pared by 3 bases and J by 0 bases, with 17 bases between. The CDR3 sequence: CASSARQDRYSTDTQYF. The CDR3, as DNA: TGTGCCAGCAGCGCCCGGCAAGACAGGTACAGCACAGATACGCAGTATTTT.

This chain uses TRBV19 with TRBJ2-3; no firm D call. Germline loops: CDR1 LNHDA, CDR2 SQIVND (reference sequence). The CDR3 has 15 amino acids. V gave up 4 bases and J gave up 4 bases, with 15 bases separating them. CDR3 sequence reads: CASSTKVVRADTQYF. The DNA of the CDR3 is TGTGCCAGTAGTACCAAAGTAGTTCGGGCAGATACGCAGTATTTT.

This clone has only one observation. The CDR3 region is CASSYSGGDSPLHF. The CDR3 nucleotides read TGTGCCAGCAGTTACTCGGGAGGGGATTCACCCCTCCACTTT. This chain uses TRBV6-5 with TRBJ1-6; D perhaps matches TRBD1 (5 bases). Germline-derived CDR1 and CDR2 are MNHEY and SVGAGI. This CDR3 contains 14 residues. The V and J ends lost 0 bases and 8 bases respectively, with 8 bases between them.

The V and J genes are TRBV28 and TRBJ2-7; TRBD1 is a possible D gene (5 bases). Germline V gene sequence: CDR1 MDHEN, CDR2 SYDVKM. Trimming pared 4 bases from V and 0 bases from J, leaving 10 bases between. This CDR3 is built from 14 residues. The CDR3 spells CASSSGRSSYEQYF. CDR3 nucleotide sequence: TGTGCCAGCAGTTCAGGGCGGAGCTCCTACGAGCAGTACTTC.

This clone was seen a handful of times. This chain connects TRBV28 to TRBJ1-5; 9 nucleotides agree with TRBD1. The germline V gene encodes CDR1 MDHEN and CDR2 SYDVKM. The CDR3 loop spans 15 amino acids. Unmatched junction bases numbered 4, after V lost 5 bases and J lost 2 bases. CDR3 amino acids: CASSLQGARNQPQHF. The CDR3 DNA sequence: TGTGCCAGCAGTCTACAGGGGGCCCGCAATCAGCCCCAGCATTTT.

The sample holds one count of this clone. The chain links TRBV10-1 to TRBJ2-3; a weak D match, TRBD2 (6 bases). The CDR3 length is 15 residues. V gave up 2 bases and J gave up 1 base, with 10 bases separating them. In germline, CDR1 is WNHNN, CDR2 SYGVQD (reference sequence). CDR3 sequence: CASSESGFGTDTQYF. The DNA for the CDR3 is TGCGCCAGCAGTGAGAGCGGGTTCGGCACAGATACGCAGTATTTT.

The chain's CDR3 is CASSLGLAGEGETQYF. The CDR3 nucleotides are TGTGCCAGCAGTTTAGGACTAGCGGGAGAAGGGGAGACCCAGTACTTC. The chain recombines TRBV27 with TRBJ2-5, with 13 bases fitting TRBD2. The germline V gene encodes CDR1 MNHEY and CDR2 SMNVEV (reference sequence). The CDR3 totals 16 residues. Trimming took 2 bases from V and 5 from J; bases not matched to a gene: 5.

The rearrangement joins TRBV28 to TRBJ1-2; D is possibly TRBD1 (5 bases). V lost 6 bases and J 0 bases, leaving 17 bases between the germline ends. The CDR3 is 16 amino acids. Looked up from germline, CDR1 is MDHEN and CDR2 is SYDVKM. The chain's CDR3 is CASRHLQAPANYGYTF. The CDR3 nucleotides read TGTGCCAGCAGGCATTTACAGGCGCCAGCTAACTATGGCTACACCTTC.

The rearrangement links TRBV19 to TRBJ2-7; 13 bases agree with TRBD2. From germline, CDR1 is LNHDA and CDR2 SQIVND (reference sequence). With V trimmed by 5 bases and J by 6 bases, 4 bases remained unmatched. The CDR3 runs to 14 residues. The CDR3 bases are TGTGCCAGTAGTCGTGGACTAGCGGGAGTCGAGCAGTACTTC. Translating it yields CASSRGLAGVEQYF.

The CDR3 protein is CASSLDGYGNQPQHF. In DNA, the CDR3 is TGTGCCAGCAGCTTAGATGGGTACGGGAATCAGCCCCAGCATTTT. The J gene is TRBJ1-5, the V gene TRBV11-2; D is uncertain. The V end lost 0 bases, the J end lost 4 bases, and 10 bases lay between the germline ends. The CDR3 has 15 amino acids. In germline, CDR1 is SGHAT, CDR2 FQNNGV.

The genes are TRBV28 and TRBJ2-7; 7 bases line up with TRBD1. Trimming cost V 7 bases and J 2 bases; bases outside gene matches: 8. The germline V gene encodes CDR1 MDHEN and CDR2 SYDVKM. The CDR3 runs to 14 residues. The CDR3: CASTQTGATYEQYF. CDR3 in DNA: TGTGCCAGCACCCAAACAGGGGCGACCTACGAGCAGTACTTC. The full variable domain, its missing parts supplied by reference TRBV28 and TRBJ2-7, is DVKVTQSSRYLVKRTGEKVFLECVQDMDHENMFWYRQDPGLGLRLIYFSYDVKMKEKGDIPEGYSVSREKKERFSLILESASTNQTSMYLCASTQTGATYEQYFGPGTRLTVT.